The clone carrying this T cell receptor beta chain was detected a few times. Antigen specificity is unknown. Germline assignment: CDR1 SGHTA and CDR2 FQGTGA. The CDR3 runs to 15 residues. V was trimmed by 1 base and J by 4 bases, leaving 13 bases between them. This record comes from a study of T cell repertoires in cytomegalovirus infection. Whole-study context: The authors relied on CMV epitopes, both recently identified HLA-C-restricted and well-studied HLA-B-restricted. Shared public TCR beta signatures pointed to both CMV infection and a matching HLA type.

TCRdb re-analysed the reads in MiXCR, keeping a single row per CDR3 protein. The sample holds roughly 200,000 distinct CDR3 sequences, less than 50% seen once. Study-wide findings and caveats: HLA-C-restricted CMV clonotypes gave the most frequent clonotype in two of eight donors. There were carriers of CMV plus the relevant HLA, and cumulative public TCR beta family frequency identified them.

This sequence originates from a human donor in good health (CMV status not recorded). Some clones in this sample may be carry-over from other donors' samples. The chain joins TRBV7-3 to TRBJ1-1; perhaps TRBD1 as D (5 bases). This sample comprised CD8+ T cells from cultured PBMCs, obtained from culture after CMV antigen stimulation. The CDR3 sequence: CASSLSLSGGTEAFF. As DNA, the CDR3 is TGTGCCAGCAGCTTAAGCCTGTCGGGGGGCACTGAAGCTTTCTTT.